This TCR beta chain emerged from a study of CD8+ T cells in alopecia areata. This clone has just a few counts. CD4+ and CD8+ T cells were sorted from PBMCs. Per the germline V gene, CDR1 is SGHDT and CDR2 is YYEEEE. CDR3 size: 14 residues. V was clipped by 0 bases and J by 5 bases, with 9 bases between them. Once RNA had been extracted, it was reverse transcribed into cDNA to act as the sequencing template. Libraries were prepared by immunoSEQ multiplex PCR; TCRdb keeps only in-frame clonotypes and omits some of them. This sample has around 100,000 clones; 55% occur once, and the top ten carry 8.8%. The TCR was taken from a human donor in good health. The genes are TRBV5-6 and TRBJ2-1, with D perhaps TRBD1 or TRBD2 (5 bases each). The sequencing input was CD4+ T cells sorted from blood. The DNA of the CDR3 is TGTGCCAGCAGCTTGGCCCCGGGGCACAATGAGCAGTTCTTC. It is translated as CASSLAPGHNEQFF.